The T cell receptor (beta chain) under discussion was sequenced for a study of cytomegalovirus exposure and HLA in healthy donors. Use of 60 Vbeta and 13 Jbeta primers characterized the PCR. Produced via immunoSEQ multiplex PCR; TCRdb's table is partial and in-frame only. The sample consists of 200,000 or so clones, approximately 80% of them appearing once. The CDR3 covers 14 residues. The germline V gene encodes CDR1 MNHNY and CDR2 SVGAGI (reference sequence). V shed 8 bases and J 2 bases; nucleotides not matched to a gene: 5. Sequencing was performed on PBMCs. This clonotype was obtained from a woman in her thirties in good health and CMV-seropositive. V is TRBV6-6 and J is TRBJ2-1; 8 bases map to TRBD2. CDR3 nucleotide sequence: TGTGCCAGCGAAGATAGCGGGGCCTACAATGAGCAGTTCTTC. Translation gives CASEDSGAYNEQFF.